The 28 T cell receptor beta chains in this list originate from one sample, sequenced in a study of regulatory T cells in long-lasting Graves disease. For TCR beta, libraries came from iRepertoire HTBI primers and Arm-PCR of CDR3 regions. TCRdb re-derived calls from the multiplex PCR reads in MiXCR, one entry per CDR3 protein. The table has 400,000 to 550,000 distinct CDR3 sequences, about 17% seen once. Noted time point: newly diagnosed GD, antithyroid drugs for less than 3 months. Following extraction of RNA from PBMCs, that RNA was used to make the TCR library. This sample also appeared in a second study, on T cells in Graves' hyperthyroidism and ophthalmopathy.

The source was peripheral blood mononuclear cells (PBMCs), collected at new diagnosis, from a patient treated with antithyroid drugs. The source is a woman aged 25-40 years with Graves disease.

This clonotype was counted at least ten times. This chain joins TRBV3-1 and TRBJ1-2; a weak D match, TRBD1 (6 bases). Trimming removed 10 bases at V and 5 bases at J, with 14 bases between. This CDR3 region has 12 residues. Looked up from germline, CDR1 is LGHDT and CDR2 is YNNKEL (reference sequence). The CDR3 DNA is TGTGCCACCCGGACAGCGTCATATGGCTACACCTTC. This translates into CATRTASYGYTF.

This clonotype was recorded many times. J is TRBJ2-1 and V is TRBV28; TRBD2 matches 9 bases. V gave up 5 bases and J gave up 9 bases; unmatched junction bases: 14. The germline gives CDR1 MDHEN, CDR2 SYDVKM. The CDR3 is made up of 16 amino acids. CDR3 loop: CASSRPASGIQAEQFF. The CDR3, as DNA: TGTGCCAGCAGTAGACCTGCTAGCGGGATACAGGCTGAGCAGTTCTTC.

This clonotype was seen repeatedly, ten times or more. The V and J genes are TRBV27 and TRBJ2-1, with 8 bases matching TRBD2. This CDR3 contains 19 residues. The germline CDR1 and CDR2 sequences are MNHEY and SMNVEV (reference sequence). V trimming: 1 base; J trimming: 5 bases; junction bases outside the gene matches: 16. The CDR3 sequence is CASSLYPSVVAGRHNEQFF. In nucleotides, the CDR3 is TGTGCCAGCAGTTTATACCCTAGCGTTGTAGCGGGAAGACACAATGAGCAGTTCTTC.

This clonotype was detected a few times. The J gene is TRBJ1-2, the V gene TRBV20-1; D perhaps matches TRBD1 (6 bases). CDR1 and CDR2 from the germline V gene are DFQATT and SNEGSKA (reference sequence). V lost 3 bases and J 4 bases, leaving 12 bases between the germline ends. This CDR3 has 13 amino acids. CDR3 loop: CSASRGTIYGYTF. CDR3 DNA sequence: TGCAGTGCTAGTAGGGGGACAATCTATGGCTACACCTTC.

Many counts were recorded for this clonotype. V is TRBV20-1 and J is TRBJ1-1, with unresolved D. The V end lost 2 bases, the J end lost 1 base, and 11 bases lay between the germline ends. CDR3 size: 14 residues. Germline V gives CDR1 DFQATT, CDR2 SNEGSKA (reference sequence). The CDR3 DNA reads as TGCAGTGCTAGACAGAGACGGACGAACACTGAAGCTTTCTTT. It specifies CSARQRRTNTEAFF.

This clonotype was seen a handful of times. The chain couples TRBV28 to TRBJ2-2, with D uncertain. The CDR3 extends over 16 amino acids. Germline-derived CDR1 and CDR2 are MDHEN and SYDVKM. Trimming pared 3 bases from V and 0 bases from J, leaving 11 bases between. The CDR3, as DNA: TGTGCCAGCAGTTTTCCGGACGCAGCGAACACCGGGGAGCTGTTTTTT. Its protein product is CASSFPDAANTGELFF. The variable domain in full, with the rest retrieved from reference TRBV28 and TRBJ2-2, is DVKVTQSSRYLVKRTGEKVFLECVQDMDHENMFWYRQDPGLGLRLIYFSYDVKMKEKGDIPEGYSVSREKKERFSLILESASTNQTSMYLCASSFPDAANTGELFFGEGSRLTVL.

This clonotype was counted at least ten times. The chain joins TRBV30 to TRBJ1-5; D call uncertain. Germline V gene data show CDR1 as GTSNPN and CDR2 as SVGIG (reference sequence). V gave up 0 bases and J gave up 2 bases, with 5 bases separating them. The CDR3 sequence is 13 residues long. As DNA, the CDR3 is TGTGCCTGGAGTGTAAGGGGCAATCAGCCCCAGCATTTT. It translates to CAWSVRGNQPQHF.

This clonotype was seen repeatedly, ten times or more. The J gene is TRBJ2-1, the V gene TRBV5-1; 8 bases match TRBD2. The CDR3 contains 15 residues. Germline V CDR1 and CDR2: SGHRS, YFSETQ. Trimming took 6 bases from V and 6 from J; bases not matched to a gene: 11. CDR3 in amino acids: CASTQLAGVLNEQFF. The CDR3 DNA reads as TGCGCCAGCACCCAGCTAGCGGGTGTCCTCAATGAGCAGTTCTTC.

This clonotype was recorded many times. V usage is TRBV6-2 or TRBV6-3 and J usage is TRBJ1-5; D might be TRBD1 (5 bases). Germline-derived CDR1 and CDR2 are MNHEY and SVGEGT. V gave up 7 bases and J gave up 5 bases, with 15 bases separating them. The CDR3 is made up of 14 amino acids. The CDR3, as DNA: TGTGCCAGCAATCCCCAGGGAGTCCATCAGCCCCAGCATTTT. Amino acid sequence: CASNPQGVHQPQHF.

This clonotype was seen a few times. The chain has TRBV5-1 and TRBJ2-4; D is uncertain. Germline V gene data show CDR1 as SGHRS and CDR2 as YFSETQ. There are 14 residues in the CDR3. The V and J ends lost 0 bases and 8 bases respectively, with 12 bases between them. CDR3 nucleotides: TGCGCCAGCAGCTTGGGGCAGGAGTTGCACATTCAGTACTTC. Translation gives CASSLGQELHIQYF.

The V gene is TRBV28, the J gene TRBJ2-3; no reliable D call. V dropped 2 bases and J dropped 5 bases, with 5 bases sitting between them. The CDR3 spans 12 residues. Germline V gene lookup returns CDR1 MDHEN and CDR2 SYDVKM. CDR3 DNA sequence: TGTGCCAGCAGTTTACTACTAGATACGCAGTATTTT. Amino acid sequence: CASSLLLDTQYF.

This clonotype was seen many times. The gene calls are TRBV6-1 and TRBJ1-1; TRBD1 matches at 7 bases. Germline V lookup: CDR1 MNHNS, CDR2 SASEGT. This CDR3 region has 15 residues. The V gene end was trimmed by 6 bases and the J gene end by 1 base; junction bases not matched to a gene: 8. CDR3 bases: TGTGCCAGCAGCGCCGGGACAGCGGCGAACACTGAAGCTTTCTTT. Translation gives CASSAGTAANTEAFF.

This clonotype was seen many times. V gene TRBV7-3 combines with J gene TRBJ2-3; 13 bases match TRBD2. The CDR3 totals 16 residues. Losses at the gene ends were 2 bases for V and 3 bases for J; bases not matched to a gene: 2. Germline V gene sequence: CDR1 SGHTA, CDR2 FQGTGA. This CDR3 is CASSLGTSGKTDTQYF. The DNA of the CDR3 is TGTGCCAGCAGCTTAGGGACTAGCGGGAAGACAGATACGCAGTATTTT.

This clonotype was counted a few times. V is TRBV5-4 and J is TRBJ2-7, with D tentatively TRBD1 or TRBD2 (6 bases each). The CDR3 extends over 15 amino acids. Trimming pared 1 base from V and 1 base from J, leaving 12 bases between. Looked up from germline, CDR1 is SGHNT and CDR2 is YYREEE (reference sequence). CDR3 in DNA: TGTGCCAGCAGCTTGCCGGGGGCGATATCCTACGAGCAGTACTTC. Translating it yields CASSLPGAISYEQYF.

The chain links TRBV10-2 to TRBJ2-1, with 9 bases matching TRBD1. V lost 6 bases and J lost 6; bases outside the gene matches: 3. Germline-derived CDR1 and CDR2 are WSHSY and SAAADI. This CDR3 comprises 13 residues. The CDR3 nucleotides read TGCGCCAGCAGACAGGGGGCGATCAATGAGCAGTTCTTC. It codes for CASRQGAINEQFF.

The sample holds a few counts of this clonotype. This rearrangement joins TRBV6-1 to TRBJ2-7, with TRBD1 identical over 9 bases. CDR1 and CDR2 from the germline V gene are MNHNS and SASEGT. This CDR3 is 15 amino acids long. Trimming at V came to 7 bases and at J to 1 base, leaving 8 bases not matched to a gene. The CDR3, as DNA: TGTGCCAGCACTCCGGGACAGGGAATATCCTACGAGCAGTACTTC. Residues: CASTPGQGISYEQYF.

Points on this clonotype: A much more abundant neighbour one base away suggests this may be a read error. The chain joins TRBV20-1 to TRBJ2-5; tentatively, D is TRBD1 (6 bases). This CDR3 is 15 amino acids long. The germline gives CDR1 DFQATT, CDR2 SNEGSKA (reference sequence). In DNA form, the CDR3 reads TGCAGTGCCCCCGAACAGGGACCATGGGAAGAGACCCAGCACTTC. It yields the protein CSAPEQGPWEETQHF.

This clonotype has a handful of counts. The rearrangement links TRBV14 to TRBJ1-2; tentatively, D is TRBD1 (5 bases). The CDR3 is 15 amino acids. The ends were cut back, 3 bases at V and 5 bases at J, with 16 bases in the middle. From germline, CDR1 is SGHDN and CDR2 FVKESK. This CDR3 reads CASSQIGEGWYGYTF. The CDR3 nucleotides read TGTGCCAGCAGCCAGATAGGGGAAGGATGGTATGGCTACACCTTC.

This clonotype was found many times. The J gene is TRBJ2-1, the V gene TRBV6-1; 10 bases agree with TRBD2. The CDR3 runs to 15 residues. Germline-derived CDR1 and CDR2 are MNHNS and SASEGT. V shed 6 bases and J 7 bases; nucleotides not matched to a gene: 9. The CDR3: CASRAEREGKNEQFF. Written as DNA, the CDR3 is TGTGCCAGCAGGGCCGAGCGGGAGGGTAAAAATGAGCAGTTCTTC.

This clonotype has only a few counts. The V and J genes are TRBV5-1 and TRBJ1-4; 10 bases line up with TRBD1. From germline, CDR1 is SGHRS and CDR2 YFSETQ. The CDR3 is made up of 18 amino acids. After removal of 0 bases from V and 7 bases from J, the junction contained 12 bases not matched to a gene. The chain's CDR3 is CASSLDLAPGQGSEKLFF. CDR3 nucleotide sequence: TGCGCCAGCAGCTTGGACCTAGCTCCGGGACAGGGGTCTGAAAAACTGTTTTTT.

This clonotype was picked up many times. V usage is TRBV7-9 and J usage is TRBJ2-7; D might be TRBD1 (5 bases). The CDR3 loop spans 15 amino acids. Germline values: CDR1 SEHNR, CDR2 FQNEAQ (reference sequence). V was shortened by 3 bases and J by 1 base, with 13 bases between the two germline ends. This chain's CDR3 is CASSFGAFGSYEQYF. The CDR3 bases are TGTGCCAGCAGCTTTGGGGCTTTCGGATCCTACGAGCAGTACTTC.

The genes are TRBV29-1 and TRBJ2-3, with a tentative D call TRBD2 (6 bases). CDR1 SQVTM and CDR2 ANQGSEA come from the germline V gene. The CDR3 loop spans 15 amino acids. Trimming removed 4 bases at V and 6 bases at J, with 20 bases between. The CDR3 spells CSVGSLATGPDTQYF. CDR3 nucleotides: TGCAGCGTTGGGTCCCTAGCGACGGGACCGGATACGCAGTATTTT.

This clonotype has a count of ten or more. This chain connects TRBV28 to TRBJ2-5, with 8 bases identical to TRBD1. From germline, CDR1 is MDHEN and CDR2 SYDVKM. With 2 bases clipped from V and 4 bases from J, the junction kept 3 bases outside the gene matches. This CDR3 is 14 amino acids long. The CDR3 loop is CASSLPQGVETQYF. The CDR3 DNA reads TGTGCCAGCAGTTTACCACAGGGGGTAGAGACCCAGTACTTC. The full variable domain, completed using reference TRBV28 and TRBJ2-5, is DVKVTQSSRYLVKRTGEKVFLECVQDMDHENMFWYRQDPGLGLRLIYFSYDVKMKEKGDIPEGYSVSREKKERFSLILESASTNQTSMYLCASSLPQGVETQYFGPGTRLLVL.

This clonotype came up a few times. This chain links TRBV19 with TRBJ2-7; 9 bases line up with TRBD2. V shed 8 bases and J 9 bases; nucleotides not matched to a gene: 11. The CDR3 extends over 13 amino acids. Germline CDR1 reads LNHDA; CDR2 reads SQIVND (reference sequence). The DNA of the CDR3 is TGTGCCAGTTCAGCGGGAGGTTACGATGTGCAGTACTTC. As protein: CASSAGGYDVQYF.

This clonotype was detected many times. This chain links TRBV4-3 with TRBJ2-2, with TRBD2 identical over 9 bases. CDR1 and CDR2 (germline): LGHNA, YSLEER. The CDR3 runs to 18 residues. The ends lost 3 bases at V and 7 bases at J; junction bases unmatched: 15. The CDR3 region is CASSHDGPWIAGVGELFF. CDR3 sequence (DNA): TGCGCCAGCAGCCACGATGGACCGTGGATAGCGGGAGTCGGGGAGCTGTTTTTT.

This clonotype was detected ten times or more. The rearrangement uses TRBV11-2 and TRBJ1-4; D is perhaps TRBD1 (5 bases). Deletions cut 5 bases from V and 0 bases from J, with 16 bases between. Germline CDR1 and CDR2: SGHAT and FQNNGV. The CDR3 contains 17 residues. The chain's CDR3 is CASSAYIRGATNEKLFF. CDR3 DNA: TGTGCCAGCAGCGCTTACATCCGGGGCGCAACTAATGAAAAACTGTTTTTT.

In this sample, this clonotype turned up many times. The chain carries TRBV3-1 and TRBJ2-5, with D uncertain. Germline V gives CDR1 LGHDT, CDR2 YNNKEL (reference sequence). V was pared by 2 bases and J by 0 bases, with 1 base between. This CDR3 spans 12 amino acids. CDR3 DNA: TGTGCCAGCAGCCAATACCAAGAGACCCAGTACTTC. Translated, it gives CASSQYQETQYF.

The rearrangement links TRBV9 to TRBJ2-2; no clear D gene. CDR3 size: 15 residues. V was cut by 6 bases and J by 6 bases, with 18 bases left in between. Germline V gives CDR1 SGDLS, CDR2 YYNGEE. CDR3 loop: CASTPGSSQSGELFF. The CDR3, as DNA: TGTGCCAGCACCCCTGGGTCTTCACAGTCCGGGGAGCTGTTTTTT. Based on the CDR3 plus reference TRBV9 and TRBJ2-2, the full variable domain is DSGVTQTPKHLITATGQRVTLRCSPRSGDLSVYWYQQSLDQGLQFLIQYYNGEERAKGNILERFSAQQFPDLHSELNLSSLELGDSALYFCASTPGSSQSGELFFGEGSRLTVL.